Listed here is a single T cell receptor (beta chain). Its antigen is unknown. This specimen belongs to a study of CXCR3-negative and CXCR3-positive naive CD8 T cells. Study-wide background: The TRB read total, approximately 130 million, broke down to about 1.5 +/- 0.3 million reads per library.

Sorting yielded triplicates of around 300,000 cells for each CD8+ T cell subset. Phenotypically, naive CD8+ T cells corresponded to CD45RO-CCR7+CD27+CD95-. Researchers prepared the TRB cDNA libraries using 5' RACE with UMI labels. TCRdb reanalyzed the 5' RACE reads, giving one entry per CDR3 protein sequence and no DNA. The table for this sample gives 120,000 to 150,000 distinct CDR3 sequences. Study results and limitations: Naive cells, whether CXCR3-negative or CXCR3-positive, had similar TRBV-TRBJ usage, while memory cells differed. Compared with CXCR3-negative naive cells, CXCR3-positive naive cells showed more hydrophobic TRB CDR3s.

The sequenced material came from naive CXCR3+ CD8+ T cells from blood. Subset in this sample: CD45RO-CCR7+CD27+CD95- naive CD8+ T cells expressing CXCR3 (TNR3+). The receptor was derived from a human donor in good health. Some clones in this sample may be carry-over from other donors' samples.

The CDR3 sequence: CASSLTAGVYEQYF. The chain carries TRBV7-3 and TRBJ2-7. The CDR3 consists of 14 residues. Germline-derived CDR1 and CDR2 are SGHTA and FQGTGA.